This T cell receptor (beta chain) was found in a study of T cells in localized non-small cell lung cancer. Study findings and constraints: Among the top 100 tumor clones, a median around 62 appeared in adjacent lung. Adjacent uninvolved lung had the highest clonality, suggesting focused antigen responses. One tumor region alone was sequenced, and heterogeneity therefore remains possible. Longer survival (overall) was linked to higher T cell density in blood.

Germline assignment: CDR1 SGHRS and CDR2 YFSETQ. V lost 5 bases to trimming and J lost 4 bases; unmatched junction nucleotides: 9. This CDR3 comprises 15 residues. TCRdb's copy holds only in-frame clones and misses some; the assay was immunoSEQ multiplex PCR. In the table there are roughly 67,000 clones, approximately 85% of which are singletons. A word on this clone: No antigen is known for it.

This clonotype originated in a female donor of 60 years or more with stage I lung adenocarcinoma. The sample in question was peripheral blood, obtained before any cancer treatment. The chain employs TRBV5-1 and TRBJ2-1; 7 nucleotides match TRBD2. CDR3 protein: CASRLWAGAYNEQFF. CDR3 coding DNA: TGCGCCAGCAGACTCTGGGCGGGAGCATACAATGAGCAGTTCTTC.